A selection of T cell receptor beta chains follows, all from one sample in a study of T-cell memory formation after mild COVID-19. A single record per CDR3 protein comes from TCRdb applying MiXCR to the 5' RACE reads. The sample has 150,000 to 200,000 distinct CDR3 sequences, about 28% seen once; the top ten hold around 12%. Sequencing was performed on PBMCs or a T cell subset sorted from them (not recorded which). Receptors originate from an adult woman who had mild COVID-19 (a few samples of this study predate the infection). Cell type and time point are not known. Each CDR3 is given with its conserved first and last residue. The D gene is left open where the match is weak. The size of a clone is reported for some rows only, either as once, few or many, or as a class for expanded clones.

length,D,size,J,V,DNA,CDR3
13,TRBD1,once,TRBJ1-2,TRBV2,TGTGCCAGCAGCCAGGACAGGGGGAATGGCTACACCTTC,CASSQDRGNGYTF
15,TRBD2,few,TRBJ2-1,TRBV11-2,TGTGCCAGCACCCCTCACGGGAGGGCCGGGAATGAGCAGTTCTTC,CASTPHGRAGNEQFF
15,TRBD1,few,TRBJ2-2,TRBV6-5,TGTGCCAGCAGTGGGAGACAGGGGTTGGCCGGGGAGCTGTTTTTT,CASSGRQGLAGELFF
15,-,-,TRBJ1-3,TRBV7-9,TGTGCCAGCAGGAAAGCATCCTTCTTAAGAAACACCATATATTTT,CASRKASFLRNTIYF
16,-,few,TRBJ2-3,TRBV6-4,TGTGCCAGCAGTGACCCCTTTAGCAGTGACACAGATACGCAGTATTTT,CASSDPFSSDTDTQYF
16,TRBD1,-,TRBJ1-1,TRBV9,TGTGCCAGCAGCTCGGGACAGGGGGCTCTGTACACTGAAGCTTTCTTT,CASSSGQGALYTEAFF
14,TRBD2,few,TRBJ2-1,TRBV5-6,TGTGCCAGCAGCTTGGCTAGCGGGAGGGATGAGCAGTTCTTC,CASSLASGRDEQFF
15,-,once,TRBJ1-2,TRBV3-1,TGTGCCAGCAGCCATACAGGGAACTTAGGAAATGGCTACACCTTC,CASSHTGNLGNGYTF
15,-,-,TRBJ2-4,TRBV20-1,TGCAGTGCTACGGGGACTTCTGAAGCCAAAAACATTCAGTACTTC,CSATGTSEAKNIQYF
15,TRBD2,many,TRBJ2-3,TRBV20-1,TGCAGTGCCCCCCGACTAGCGGTTTTCACAGATACGCAGTATTTT,CSAPRLAVFTDTQYF
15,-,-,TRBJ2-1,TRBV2,TGTGCCAGCAACCGAGAGCCGAGCTCCTACAATGAGCAGTTCTTC,CASNREPSSYNEQFF
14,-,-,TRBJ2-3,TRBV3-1,TGTGCCAGCAGCCAAAGGGGGGCCACAGATACGCAGTATTTT,CASSQRGATDTQYF
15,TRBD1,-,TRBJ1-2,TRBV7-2,TGTGCCAGCAGCTCCCCGGGACAGCAAGCGGTGGGCTACACCTTC,CASSSPGQQAVGYTF
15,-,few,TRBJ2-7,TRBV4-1,TGCGCCAGCAGCCAAACCGACTTGGGGAGATACGAGCAGTACTTC,CASSQTDLGRYEQYF
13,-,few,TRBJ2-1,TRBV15,TGTGCCACCAGCAGAGAAAGGGGCTACAGTAGGGTCTTC,CATSRERGYSRVF
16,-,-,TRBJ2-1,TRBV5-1,TGCGCCAGCAGCTTGGATTCGGGGGTCTGGTACAATGAGCAGTTCTTC,CASSLDSGVWYNEQFF
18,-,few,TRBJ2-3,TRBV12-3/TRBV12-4,TGTGCCAGCAGCAGGACTCTATCCGTCCTCTCGAGCACAGATACGCAGTATTTT,CASSRTLSVLSSTDTQYF
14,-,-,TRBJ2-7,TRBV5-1,TGCGCCAGCAGCTTGGGGGCCGTATTCTACGAGCAGTACTTC,CASSLGAVFYEQYF
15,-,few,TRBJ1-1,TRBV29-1,TGCAGCGTTGAAGCTTATCGGAGAACGAACACTGAAGCTTTCTTT,CSVEAYRRTNTEAFF
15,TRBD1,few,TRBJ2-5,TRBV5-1,TGCGCCAGCAGCTTGGGGCAGGGGGCTCAAGAGACCCAGTACTTC,CASSLGQGAQETQYF
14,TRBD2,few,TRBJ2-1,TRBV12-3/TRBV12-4,TGTGCCAGCAGTTTAACTAGCGGGAGCTATGAGCAGTTCTTC,CASSLTSGSYEQFF
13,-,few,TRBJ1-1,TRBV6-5,TGTGCCAGCAATCCACGGGGGCAGACTGAAGCTTTCTTT,CASNPRGQTEAFF
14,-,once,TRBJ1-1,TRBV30,TGTGCCTGGAGTCCTCTCGGAGTCGGTACTGAAGCTTTCTTT,CAWSPLGVGTEAFF
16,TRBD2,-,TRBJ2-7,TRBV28,TGTGCCAGCAGTTTATCGCTGCGGGAGAGCTCCTACGAGCAGTACTTC,CASSLSLRESSYEQYF
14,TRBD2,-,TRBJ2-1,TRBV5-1,TGCGCCAGCAGCTTGGTCGGGGGGGGCAATGAGCAGTTCTTC,CASSLVGGGNEQFF
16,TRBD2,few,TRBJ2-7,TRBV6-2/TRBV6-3,TGTGCCAGCAGACCTGGACTAGCGGGGCCCTCCTACGAGCAGTACTTC,CASRPGLAGPSYEQYF
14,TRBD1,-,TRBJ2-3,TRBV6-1,TGTGCCAGCAGAGGACAGGGGGGCCCAGATACGCAGTATTTT,CASRGQGGPDTQYF
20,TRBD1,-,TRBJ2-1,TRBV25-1,TGTGCCAGCAGTGACCCACTACTAGGGACAGGTCTTAGCTCCTACAATGAGCAGTTCTTC,CASSDPLLGTGLSSYNEQFF
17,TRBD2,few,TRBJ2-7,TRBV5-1,TGCGCCAGCAGCGCGGGATCCGGGACTAGCGGGGGATACGAGCAGTACTTC,CASSAGSGTSGGYEQYF
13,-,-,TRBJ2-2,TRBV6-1,TGTGCCAGCAGACCAACGGGAACCGGGGAGCTGTTTTTT,CASRPTGTGELFF
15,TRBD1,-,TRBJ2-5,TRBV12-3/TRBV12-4,TGTGCCAGCAGGAAGGCCAGGGGGACACAAGAGACCCAGTACTTC,CASRKARGTQETQYF
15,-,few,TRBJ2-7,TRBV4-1,TGCGCCAGCAGCCCCCCGGGCCAAAGCTCCTACGAGCAGTACTTC,CASSPPGQSSYEQYF
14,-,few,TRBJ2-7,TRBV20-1,TGCAGTGCTAGTGATCGTGCTAGTCCCTACGAGCAGTACTTC,CSASDRASPYEQYF
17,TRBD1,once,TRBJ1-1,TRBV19,TGTGCCAGTAAGGACAGGGGTTTACTACCAATGAACACTGAAGCTTTCTTT,CASKDRGLLPMNTEAFF
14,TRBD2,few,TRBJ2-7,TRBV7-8,TGTGCCAGCAATCTGGGACTACCTCCCTACGAGCAGTACTTC,CASNLGLPPYEQYF
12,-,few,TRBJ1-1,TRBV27,TGTGCCAGCAGTTTATTGGGGGATGAAGCTTTCTTT,CASSLLGDEAFF
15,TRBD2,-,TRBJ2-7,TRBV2,TGTGCCAGCCTCCTGGGACTAGCGCTAGGCTACGAGCAGTACTTC,CASLLGLALGYEQYF
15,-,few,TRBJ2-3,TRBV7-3,TGTGCCAGCAGCCTTAGCGGCACTGAGGGACATACGCAGTATTTT,CASSLSGTEGHTQYF
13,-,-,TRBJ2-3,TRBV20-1,TGCAGTGCTCCACTCTACGGCACAGATACGCAGTATTTT,CSAPLYGTDTQYF
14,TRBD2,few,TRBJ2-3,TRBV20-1,TGCAGTGCTAGAAGATCAATACTAGCGGGGATACAGTATTTT,CSARRSILAGIQYF
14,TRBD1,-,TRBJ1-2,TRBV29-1,TGCAGCGTTGAAAAGGGAGGGGGCAGGTATGGCTACACCTTC,CSVEKGGGRYGYTF
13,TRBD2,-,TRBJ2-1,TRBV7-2,TGTGCCAGCAGCTCTAGCGGGAGGGGTGAGCAGTTCTTC,CASSSSGRGEQFF
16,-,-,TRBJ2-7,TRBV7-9,TGTGCCAGCACCCCAGGAGGGGCAGGGGGTATCTACGAGCAGTACTTC,CASTPGGAGGIYEQYF
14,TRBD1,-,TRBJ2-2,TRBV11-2,TGTGCCAGCAGCCCCTGGACAGGGGCCGGGGAGCTGTTTTTT,CASSPWTGAGELFF
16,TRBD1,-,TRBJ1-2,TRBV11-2,TGTGCCAGCAGCTTAACCTCCGGGACAGGGGACCCATCTTACACCTTC,CASSLTSGTGDPSYTF
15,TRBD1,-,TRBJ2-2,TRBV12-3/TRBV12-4,TGTGCCAGCAGTGACAGGGGTCCGAACACCGGGGAGCTGTTTTTT,CASSDRGPNTGELFF
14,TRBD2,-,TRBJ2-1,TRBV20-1,TGCAGTGCTGGCGGGAGCAGCTCCTACAATGAGCAGTTCTTC,CSAGGSSSYNEQFF
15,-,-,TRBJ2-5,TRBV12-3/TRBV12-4,TGTGCCAGCAGCCCTACCACAGGTCTGGAGGAGACCCAGTACTTC,CASSPTTGLEETQYF
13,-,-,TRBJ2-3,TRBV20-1,TGCAGTCCAAAGGTGCCGAGCACAGATACGCAGTATTTT,CSPKVPSTDTQYF
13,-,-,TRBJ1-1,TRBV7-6,TGTGCCAGCAGCTCGAAAATAGGGGCTGAAGCTTTCTTT,CASSSKIGAEAFF
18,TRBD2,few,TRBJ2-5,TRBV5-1,TGCGCCAGCAGCTTGTTTGGCCTAGCGGGACCCCGCCCAGAGACCCAGTACTTC,CASSLFGLAGPRPETQYF
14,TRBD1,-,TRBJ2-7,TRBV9,TGTGCCAGCAGCGTAGATAGGACAGGGTGGGAGCAGTACTTC,CASSVDRTGWEQYF
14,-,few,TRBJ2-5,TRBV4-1,TGCGCCAGCAGCATTCCGGTTGGGGGGGAGACCCAGTACTTC,CASSIPVGGETQYF
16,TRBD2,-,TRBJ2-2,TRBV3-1,TGTGCCAGCAGCCAAGTTGCTAGCGGTAACACCGGGGAGCTGTTTTTT,CASSQVASGNTGELFF
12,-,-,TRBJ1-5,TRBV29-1,TGCAGCGTAGGGGGGGCGGAACAGCCCCAGCATTTT,CSVGGAEQPQHF
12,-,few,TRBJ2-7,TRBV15,TGTGCCACCAGCACCGTCGGGGACGAGCAGTACTTC,CATSTVGDEQYF
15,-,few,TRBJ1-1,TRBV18,TGTGCCAGCTCACCCACGACAGGTACCCGGACTGAAGCTTTCTTT,CASSPTTGTRTEAFF
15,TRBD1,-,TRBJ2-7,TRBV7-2,TGTGCCAGCAGCCCCCACCTTGGACAGGCCTACGAGCAGTACTTC,CASSPHLGQAYEQYF
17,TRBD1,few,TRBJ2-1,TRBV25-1,TGTGCCAGCAGTGCGAAGGGCGGGACAGGTAGCTACAATGAGCAGTTCTTC,CASSAKGGTGSYNEQFF
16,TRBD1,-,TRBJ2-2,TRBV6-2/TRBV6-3,TGTGCCAGCAGTTACAGGGGGACAGCGAACACCGGGGAGCTGTTTTTT,CASSYRGTANTGELFF